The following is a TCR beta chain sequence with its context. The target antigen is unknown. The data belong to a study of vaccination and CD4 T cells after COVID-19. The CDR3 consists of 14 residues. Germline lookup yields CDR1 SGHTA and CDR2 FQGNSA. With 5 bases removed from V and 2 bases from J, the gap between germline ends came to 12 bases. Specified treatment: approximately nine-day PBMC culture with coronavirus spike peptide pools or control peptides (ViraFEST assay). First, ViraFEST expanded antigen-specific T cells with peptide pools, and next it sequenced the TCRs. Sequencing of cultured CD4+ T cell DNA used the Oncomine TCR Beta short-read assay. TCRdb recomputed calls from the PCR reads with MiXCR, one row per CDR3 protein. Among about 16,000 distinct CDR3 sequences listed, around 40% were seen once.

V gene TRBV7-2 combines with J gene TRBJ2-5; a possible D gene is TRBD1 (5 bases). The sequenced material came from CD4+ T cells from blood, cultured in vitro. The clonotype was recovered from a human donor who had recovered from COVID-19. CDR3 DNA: TGTGCCAGCAGCCCAGGGTCGGCGCAAGAGACCCAGTACTTC. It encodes CASSPGSAQETQYF.